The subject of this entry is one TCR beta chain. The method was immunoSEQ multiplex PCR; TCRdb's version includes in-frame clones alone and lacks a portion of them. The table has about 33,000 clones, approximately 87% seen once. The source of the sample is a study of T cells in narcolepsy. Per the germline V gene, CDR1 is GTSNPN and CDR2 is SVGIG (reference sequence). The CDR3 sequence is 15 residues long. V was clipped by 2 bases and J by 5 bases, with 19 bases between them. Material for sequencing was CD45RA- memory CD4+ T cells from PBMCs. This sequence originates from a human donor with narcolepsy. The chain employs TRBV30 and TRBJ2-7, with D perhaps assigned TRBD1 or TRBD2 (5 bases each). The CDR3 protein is CAWSPPGTRGNEQYF. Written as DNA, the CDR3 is TGTGCCTGGAGTCCACCCGGGACCCGAGGAAACGAGCAGTACTTC.